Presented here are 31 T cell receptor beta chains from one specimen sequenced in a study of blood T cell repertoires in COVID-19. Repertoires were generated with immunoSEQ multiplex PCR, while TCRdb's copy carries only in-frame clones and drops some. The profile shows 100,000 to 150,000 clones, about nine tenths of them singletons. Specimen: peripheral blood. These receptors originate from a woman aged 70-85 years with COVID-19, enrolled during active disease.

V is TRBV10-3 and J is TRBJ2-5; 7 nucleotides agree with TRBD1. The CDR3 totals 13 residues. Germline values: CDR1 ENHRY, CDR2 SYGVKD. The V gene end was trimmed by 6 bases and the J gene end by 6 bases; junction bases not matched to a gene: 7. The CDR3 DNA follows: TGTGCCATCAGACCAATACAGGGGCAGACCCAGTACTTC. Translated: CAIRPIQGQTQYF.

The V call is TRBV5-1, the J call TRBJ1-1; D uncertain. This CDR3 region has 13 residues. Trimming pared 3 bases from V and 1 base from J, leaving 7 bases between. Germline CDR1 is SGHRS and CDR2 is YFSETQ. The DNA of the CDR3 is TGCGCCAGCAGCTCTGAGCAGAACACTGAAGCTTTCTTT. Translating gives CASSSEQNTEAFF. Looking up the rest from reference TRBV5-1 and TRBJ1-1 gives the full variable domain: KAGVTQTPRYLIKTRGQQVTLSCSPISGHRSVSWYQQTPGQGLQFLFEYFSETQRNKGNFPGRFSGRQFSNSRSEMNVSTLELGDSALYLCASSSEQNTEAFFGQGTRLTVV.

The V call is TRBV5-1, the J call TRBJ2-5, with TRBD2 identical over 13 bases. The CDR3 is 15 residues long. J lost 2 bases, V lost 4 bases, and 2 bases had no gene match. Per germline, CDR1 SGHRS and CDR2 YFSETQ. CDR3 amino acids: CASSGGLAGQETQYF. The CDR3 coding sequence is TGCGCCAGCAGCGGGGGACTAGCGGGGCAAGAGACCCAGTACTTC.

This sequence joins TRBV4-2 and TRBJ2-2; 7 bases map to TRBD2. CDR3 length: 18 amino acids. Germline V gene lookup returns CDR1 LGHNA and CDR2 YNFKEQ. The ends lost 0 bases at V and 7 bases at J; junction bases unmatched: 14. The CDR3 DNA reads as TGTGCCAGCAGCCAAGATTTGCTAGCGGATTTCTATGTCGGGGAGCTGTTTTTT. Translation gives CASSQDLLADFYVGELFF.

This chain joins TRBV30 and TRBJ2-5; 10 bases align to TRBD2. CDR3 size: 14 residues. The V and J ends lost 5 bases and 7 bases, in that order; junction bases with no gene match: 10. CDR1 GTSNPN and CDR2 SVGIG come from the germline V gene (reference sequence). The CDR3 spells CAWALAGAPGTQYF. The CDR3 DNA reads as TGTGCCTGGGCTCTAGCGGGGGCACCTGGGACCCAGTACTTC.

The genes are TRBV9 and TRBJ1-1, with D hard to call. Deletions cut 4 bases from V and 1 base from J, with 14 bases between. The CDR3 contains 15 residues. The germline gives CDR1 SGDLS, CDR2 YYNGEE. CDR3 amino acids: CASSPRVSENTEAFF. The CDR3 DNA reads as TGTGCCAGCAGCCCCCGGGTCTCTGAGAACACTGAAGCTTTCTTT.

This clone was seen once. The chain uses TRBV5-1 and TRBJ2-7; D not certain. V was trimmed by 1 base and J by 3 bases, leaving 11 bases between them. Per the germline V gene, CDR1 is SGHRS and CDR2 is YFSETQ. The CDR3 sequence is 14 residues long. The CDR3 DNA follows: TGCGCCAGCAGCTTGTTAGAGTCCAACTACGAGCAGTACTTC. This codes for CASSLLESNYEQYF.

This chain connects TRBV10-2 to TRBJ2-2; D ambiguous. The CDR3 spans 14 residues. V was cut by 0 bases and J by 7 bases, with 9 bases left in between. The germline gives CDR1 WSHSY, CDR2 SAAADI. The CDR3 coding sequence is TGCGCCAGCAGTGAGTCGAGAAATAACGGGGAGCTGTTTTTT. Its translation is CASSESRNNGELFF.

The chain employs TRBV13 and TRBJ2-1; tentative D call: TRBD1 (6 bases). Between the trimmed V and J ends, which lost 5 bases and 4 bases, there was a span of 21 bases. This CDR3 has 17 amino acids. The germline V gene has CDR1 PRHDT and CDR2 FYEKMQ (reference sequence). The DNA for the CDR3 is TGTGCCAGCAGCCCCAAAACGGGGACACCCCAGTACAATGAGCAGTTCTTC. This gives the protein CASSPKTGTPQYNEQFF.

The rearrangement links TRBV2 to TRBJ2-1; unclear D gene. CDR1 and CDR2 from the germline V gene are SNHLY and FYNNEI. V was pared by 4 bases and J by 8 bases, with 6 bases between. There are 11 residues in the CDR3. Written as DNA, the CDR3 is TGTGCCAGCAGTGCAGGATATGAGCAGTTCTTC. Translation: CASSAGYEQFF.

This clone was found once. CDR3 DNA sequence: TGTGCCAGCAGCAAAGTCCCGAGCTCCTATAATTCACCCCTCCACTTT. Translating it yields CASSKVPSSYNSPLHF. The chain has TRBV21-1 and TRBJ1-6. TRBV21-1 is annotated as a pseudogene. This CDR3 is built from 16 residues.

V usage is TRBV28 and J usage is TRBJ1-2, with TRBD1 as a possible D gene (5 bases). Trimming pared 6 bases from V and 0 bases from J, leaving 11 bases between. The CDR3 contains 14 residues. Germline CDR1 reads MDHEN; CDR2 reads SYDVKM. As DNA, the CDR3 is TGTGCCAGCAGGAGAGACAGTCCTAACTATGGCTACACCTTC. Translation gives CASRRDSPNYGYTF.

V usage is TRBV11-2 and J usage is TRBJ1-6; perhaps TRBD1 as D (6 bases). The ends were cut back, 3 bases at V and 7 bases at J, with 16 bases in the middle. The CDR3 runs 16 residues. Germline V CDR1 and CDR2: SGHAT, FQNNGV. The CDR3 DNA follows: TGTGCCAGCAGCTTCGATAGGTCGCAGGGGAATTCACCCCTCCACTTT. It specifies CASSFDRSQGNSPLHF.

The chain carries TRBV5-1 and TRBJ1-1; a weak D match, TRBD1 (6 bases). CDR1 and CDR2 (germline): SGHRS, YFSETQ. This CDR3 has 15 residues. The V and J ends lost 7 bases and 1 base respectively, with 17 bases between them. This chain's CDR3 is CASATVGQKNTEAFF. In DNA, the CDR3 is TGCGCCAGCGCCACGGTAGGACAGAAGAACACTGAAGCTTTCTTT.

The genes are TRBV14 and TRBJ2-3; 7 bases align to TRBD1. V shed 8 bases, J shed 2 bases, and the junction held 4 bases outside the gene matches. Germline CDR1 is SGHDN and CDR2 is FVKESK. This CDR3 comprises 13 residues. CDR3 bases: TGTGCCAGCCTAAGGGGGCACACAGATACGCAGTATTTT. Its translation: CASLRGHTDTQYF.

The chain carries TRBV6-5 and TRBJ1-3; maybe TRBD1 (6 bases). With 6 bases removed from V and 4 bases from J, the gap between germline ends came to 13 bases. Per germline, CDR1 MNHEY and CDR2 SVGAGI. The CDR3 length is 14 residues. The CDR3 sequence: CASSAGVGGNTIYF. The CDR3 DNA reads TGTGCCAGCAGCGCAGGGGTCGGAGGAAACACCATATATTTT.

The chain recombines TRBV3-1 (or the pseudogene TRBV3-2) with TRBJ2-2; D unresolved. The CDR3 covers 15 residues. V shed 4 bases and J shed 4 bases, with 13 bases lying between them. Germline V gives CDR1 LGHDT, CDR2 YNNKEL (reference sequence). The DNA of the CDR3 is TGTGCCAGCAGCCGGCCCTCCTCGGGCACCGGGGAGCTGTTTTTT. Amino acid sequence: CASSRPSSGTGELFF.

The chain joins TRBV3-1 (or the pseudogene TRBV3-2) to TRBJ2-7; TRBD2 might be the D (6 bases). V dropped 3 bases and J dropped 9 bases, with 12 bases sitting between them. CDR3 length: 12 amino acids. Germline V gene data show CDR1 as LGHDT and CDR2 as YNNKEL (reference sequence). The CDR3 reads CASSHGGRGQYF. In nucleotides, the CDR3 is TGTGCCAGCAGCCATGGGGGGAGAGGGCAGTACTTC.

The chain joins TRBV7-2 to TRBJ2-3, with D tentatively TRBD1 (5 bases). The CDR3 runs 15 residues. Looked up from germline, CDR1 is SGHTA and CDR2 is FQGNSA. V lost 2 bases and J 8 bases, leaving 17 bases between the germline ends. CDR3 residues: CASSLNYPGQGTQYF. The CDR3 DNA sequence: TGTGCCAGCAGCTTAAATTACCCTGGTCAGGGTACGCAGTATTTT. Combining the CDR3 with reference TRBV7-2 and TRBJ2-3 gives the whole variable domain GAGVSQSPSNKVTEKGKDVELRCDPISGHTALYWYRQSLGQGLEFLIYFQGNSAPDKSGLPSDRFSAERTGGSVSTLTIQRTQQEDSAVYLCASSLNYPGQGTQYFGPGTRLTVL.

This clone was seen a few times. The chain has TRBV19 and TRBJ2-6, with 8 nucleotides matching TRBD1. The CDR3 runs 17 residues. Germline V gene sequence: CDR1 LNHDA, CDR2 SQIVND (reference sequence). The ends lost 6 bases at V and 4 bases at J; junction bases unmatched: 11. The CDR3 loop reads CASSQTGATSGANVLTF. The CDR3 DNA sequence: TGTGCCAGTAGCCAGACAGGGGCTACCTCCGGGGCCAACGTCCTGACTTTC.

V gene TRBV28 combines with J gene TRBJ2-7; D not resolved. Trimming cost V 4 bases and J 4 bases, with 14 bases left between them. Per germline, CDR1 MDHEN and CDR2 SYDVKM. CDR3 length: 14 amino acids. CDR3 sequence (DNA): TGTGCCAGCAGTTCCCCGGGTTCAGAATACGAGCAGTACTTC. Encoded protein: CASSSPGSEYEQYF.

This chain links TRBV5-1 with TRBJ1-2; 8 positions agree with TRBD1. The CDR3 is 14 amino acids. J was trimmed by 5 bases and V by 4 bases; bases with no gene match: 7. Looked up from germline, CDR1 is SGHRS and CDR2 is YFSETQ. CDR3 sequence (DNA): TGCGCCAGCAGCCCTGGACAGGGCGGTTATGGCTACACCTTC. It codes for CASSPGQGGYGYTF.

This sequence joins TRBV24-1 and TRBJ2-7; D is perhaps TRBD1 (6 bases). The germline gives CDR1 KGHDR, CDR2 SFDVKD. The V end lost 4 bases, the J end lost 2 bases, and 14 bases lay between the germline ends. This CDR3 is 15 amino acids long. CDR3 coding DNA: TGTGCCACCAGTGACCGGACAGCCGAACCCTACGAGCAGTACTTC. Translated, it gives CATSDRTAEPYEQYF.

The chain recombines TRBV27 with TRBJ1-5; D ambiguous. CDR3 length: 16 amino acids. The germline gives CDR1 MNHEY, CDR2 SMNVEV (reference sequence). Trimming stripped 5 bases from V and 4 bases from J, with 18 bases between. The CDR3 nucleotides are TGTGCCAGCAGTACCCTCCGCTCCGGGGAAAATCAGCCCCAGCATTTT. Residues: CASSTLRSGENQPQHF.

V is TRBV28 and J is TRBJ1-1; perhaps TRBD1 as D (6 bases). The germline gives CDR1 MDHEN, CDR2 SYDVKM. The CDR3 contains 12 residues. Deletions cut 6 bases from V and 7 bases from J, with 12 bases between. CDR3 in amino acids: CASSLQGREAFF. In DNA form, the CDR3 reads TGTGCCAGCAGCTTACAGGGCCGTGAAGCTTTCTTT.

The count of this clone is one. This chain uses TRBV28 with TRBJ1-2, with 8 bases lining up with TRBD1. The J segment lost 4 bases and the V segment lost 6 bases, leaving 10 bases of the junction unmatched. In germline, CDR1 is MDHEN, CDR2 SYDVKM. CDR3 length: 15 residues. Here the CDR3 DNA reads TGTGCCAGCAGGCCCTGGACAGGGATATCCTATGGCTACACCTTC. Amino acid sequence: CASRPWTGISYGYTF.

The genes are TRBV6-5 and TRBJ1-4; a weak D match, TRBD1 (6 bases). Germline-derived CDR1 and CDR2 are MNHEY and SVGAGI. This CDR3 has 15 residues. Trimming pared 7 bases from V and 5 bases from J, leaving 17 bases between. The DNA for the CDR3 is TGTGCCAGCAACCTCCACGGGGGGCTAAATGAAAAACTGTTTTTT. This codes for CASNLHGGLNEKLFF.

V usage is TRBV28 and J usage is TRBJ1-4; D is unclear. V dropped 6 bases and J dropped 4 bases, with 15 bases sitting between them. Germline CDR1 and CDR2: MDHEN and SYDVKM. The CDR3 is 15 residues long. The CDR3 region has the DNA TGTGCCAGCAGATTACGAGGGTTCGGTAATGAAAAACTGTTTTTT. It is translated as CASRLRGFGNEKLFF. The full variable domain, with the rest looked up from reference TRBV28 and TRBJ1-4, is DVKVTQSSRYLVKRTGEKVFLECVQDMDHENMFWYRQDPGLGLRLIYFSYDVKMKEKGDIPEGYSVSREKKERFSLILESASTNQTSMYLCASRLRGFGNEKLFFGSGTQLSVL.

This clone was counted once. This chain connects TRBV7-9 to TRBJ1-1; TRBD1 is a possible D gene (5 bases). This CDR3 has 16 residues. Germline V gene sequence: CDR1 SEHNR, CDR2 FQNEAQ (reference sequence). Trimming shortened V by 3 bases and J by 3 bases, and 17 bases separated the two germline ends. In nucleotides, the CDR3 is TGTGCCAGCAGCTTGGGACTCCAGGGTGGGGACACTGAAGCTTTCTTT. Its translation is CASSLGLQGGDTEAFF.

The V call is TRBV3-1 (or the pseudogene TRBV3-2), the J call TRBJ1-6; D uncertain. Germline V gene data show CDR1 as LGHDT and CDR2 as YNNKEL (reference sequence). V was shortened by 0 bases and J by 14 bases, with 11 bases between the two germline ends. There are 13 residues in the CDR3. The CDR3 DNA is TGTGCCAGCAGCCAAGATTGGCAGGAGGCCCTCCACTTT. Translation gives CASSQDWQEALHF.

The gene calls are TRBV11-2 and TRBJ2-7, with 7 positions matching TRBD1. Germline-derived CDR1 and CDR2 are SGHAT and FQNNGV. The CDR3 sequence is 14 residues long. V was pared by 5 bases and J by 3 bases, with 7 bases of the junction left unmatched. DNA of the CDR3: TGTGCCAGCAGCGGAACAGGGGTGGGCTACGAGCAGTACTTC. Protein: CASSGTGVGYEQYF.